These T cell receptor beta chains were read from a single sample in a study of response to subunit inactivated influenza vaccine. TCRdb reanalysed the RT-PCR reads using MiXCR and keeps one entry per CDR3 protein. The sample lists 280,000 or so distinct CDR3 sequences; 20% to 25% were seen once. The sequencing here drew on PBMCs from blood, taken less than 22 months after vaccination. These receptor sequences come from a man between 50 and 75 years old who received an inactivated influenza vaccine. Both conserved end residues are part of each CDR3. The D gene is left open where the match is weak. Only some rows state a clone size, as once, few, many or a class for expanded clones.

V gene	clone size	J gene	D gene	CDR3 protein	CDR3 DNA
TRBV28	few	TRBJ2-7	-	CASSLSGVNYEQYF	TGTGCCAGCAGTTTATCCGGGGTTAACTACGAGCAGTACTTC
TRBV18	once	TRBJ2-3	TRBD2	CASSPRLAGGPPSTDTQYF	TGTGCCAGCTCACCAAGGCTAGCGGGAGGTCCACCCAGCACAGATACGCAGTATTTT
TRBV3-1	-	TRBJ1-2	-	CASSQGLRTNYGYTF	TGTGCCAGCAGCCAGGGTCTTAGGACTAACTATGGCTACACCTTC
TRBV5-4	-	TRBJ2-1	-	CASSLWRDEDEQFF	TGTGCCAGCAGCTTGTGGAGAGATGAGGATGAGCAGTTCTTC
TRBV12-3/TRBV12-4	-	TRBJ2-7	TRBD2	CASSSSGSYEQYF	TGTGCCAGCAGTTCTAGCGGTTCATACGAGCAGTACTTC
TRBV10-2	-	TRBJ2-3	-	CASSVDGETDTQYF	TGCGCCAGCAGTGTGGACGGGGAAACAGATACGCAGTATTTT
TRBV11-2	few	TRBJ2-7	TRBD1	CASSFRDSPYEQYF	TGTGCCAGCAGCTTCCGGGACAGTCCATACGAGCAGTACTTC
TRBV20-1	-	TRBJ2-2	-	CSALGELFF	TGCAGTGCCCTGGGGGAGCTGTTTTTT
TRBV5-4	few	TRBJ1-2	-	CASSPGAANYGYTF	TGTGCCAGCAGCCCGGGAGCCGCTAACTATGGCTACACCTTC
TRBV5-1	many	TRBJ2-2	-	CASSKLGDTGELFF	TGCGCCAGCAGCAAGCTCGGGGACACCGGGGAGCTGTTTTTT
TRBV6-1	-	TRBJ2-7	TRBD1	CASRETGRGYEQYF	TGTGCCAGCAGGGAGACAGGGAGAGGCTACGAGCAGTACTTC
TRBV20-1	-	TRBJ1-6	TRBD1	CSASLRQGGNSPLHF	TGCAGTGCTAGTTTGAGACAGGGGGGGAATTCACCCCTCCACTTT
TRBV6-5	few	TRBJ1-2	-	CASSYSDPGDGYTF	TGTGCCAGCAGTTACTCAGACCCGGGAGATGGCTACACCTTC
TRBV5-6	-	TRBJ1-6	-	CASSLSPGGNSPLHF	TGTGCCAGCAGCTTGTCCCCCGGGGGAAATTCACCCCTCCACTTT